This T cell receptor beta chain appears in the sequencing data of a study of control samples from healthy donors and cancer patients. Clones were sequenced by immunoSEQ multiplex PCR, and TCRdb holds only the in-frame ones, with some missing. The table lists under 40,000 clones, around four fifths of them singletons. Trimming stripped 0 bases from V and 0 bases from J, with 7 bases between. The CDR3 runs 15 residues. Per the germline V gene, CDR1 is SGHRS and CDR2 is YFSETQ. The clonotype was recovered from a woman aged 60-75 years with lung cancer. The sample was PBMCs. V is TRBV5-1 and J is TRBJ1-5, with no clear D. The CDR3 sequence is CASSLGLSSNQPQHF. The CDR3 DNA reads as TGCGCCAGCAGCTTGGGATTGAGTAGCAATCAGCCCCAGCATTTT.